The present entry profiles one T cell receptor (beta chain) with its context. Its antigen is currently unknown. A read error may account for a junction end that differs from germline. CDR1 is MNHEY, CDR2 SMNVEV, per germline (reference sequence). The CDR3 spans 15 residues. Each donor supplied 8 to 10 milliliters of peripheral blood. A minimum of 6 micrograms of total RNA was extracted per sample. This record comes from a study of blood T cells in healthy people across ages. Study results and caveats: Comparison with aged donors showed that long-lived donors had more naive CD4+ cells and higher diversity. Diversity of TCR beta per million T cells declined in a roughly linear way with age.

The use of a sample-barcoded 5' primer and a J-beta primer mix characterized a second PCR of roughly 6 to 12 cycles. TCRdb redid the calling of the 5' RACE reads with MiXCR, one entry per CDR3 protein. This sample has 1.5 million to 2 million distinct CDR3 sequences, with about two fifths found just once. Sequenced material: blood. This TCR was recovered from a human donor in good health. This rearrangement joins TRBV27 to TRBJ1-1; D is unresolved. The CDR3 region has the DNA TGTGCCGGCAGTTCCCTTCACACGACCGTTATCCCAGCTTTCTTT. Protein sequence: CAGSSLHTTVIPAFF.